Below, one TCR beta chain is given with its context. Produced via immunoSEQ multiplex PCR; TCRdb's table is partial and in-frame only. Among about 200,000 clones listed, approximately 88% were seen once. This sample is part of a study of blood T cell repertoires in COVID-19. V lost 8 bases and J lost 6; bases outside the gene matches: 13. The CDR3 consists of 15 residues. In germline, CDR1 is LNHDA, CDR2 SQIVND (reference sequence). Sequenced: peripheral blood. This clonotype was sampled from a man in his forties or fifties with acute or convalescent COVID-19. The J gene is TRBJ1-1, the V gene TRBV19; TRBD1 agrees at 9 bases. CDR3 sequence (DNA): TGTGCCAGTTGCCGGACAGGGGAGTGTACCGCTGAAGCTTTCTTT. Its translation is CASCRTGECTAEAFF.